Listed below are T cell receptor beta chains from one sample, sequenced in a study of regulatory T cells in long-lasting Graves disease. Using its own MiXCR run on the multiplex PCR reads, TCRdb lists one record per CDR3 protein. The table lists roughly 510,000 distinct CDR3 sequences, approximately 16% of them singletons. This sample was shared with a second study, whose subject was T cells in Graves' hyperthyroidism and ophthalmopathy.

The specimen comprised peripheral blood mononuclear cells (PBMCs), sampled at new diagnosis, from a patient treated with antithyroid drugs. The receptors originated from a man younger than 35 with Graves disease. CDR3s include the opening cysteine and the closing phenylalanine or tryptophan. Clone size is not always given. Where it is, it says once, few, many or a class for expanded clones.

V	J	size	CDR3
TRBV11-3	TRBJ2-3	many	CARAELWGTDTQYF
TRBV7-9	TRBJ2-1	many	CASPTRNEQFF
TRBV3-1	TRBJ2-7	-	CASSQASGGYEQYF
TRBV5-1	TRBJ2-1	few	CASSLSLQPNEQFF
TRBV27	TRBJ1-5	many	CASRSEGRQPQHF
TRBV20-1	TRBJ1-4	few	CSARGRQGLTNEKLFF
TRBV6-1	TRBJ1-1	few	CASSENSQNTEAFF
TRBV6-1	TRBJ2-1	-	CASSRPGLPDNEQFF
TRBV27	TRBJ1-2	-	CASSLSGDFGGYTF
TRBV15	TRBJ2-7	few	CATSRDVGQGTEQYF
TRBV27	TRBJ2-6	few	CATSLGNSGANVLTF
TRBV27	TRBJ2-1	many	CASRAISGRRDEQFF
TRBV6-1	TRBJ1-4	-	CASTRYRTGVEKLFF